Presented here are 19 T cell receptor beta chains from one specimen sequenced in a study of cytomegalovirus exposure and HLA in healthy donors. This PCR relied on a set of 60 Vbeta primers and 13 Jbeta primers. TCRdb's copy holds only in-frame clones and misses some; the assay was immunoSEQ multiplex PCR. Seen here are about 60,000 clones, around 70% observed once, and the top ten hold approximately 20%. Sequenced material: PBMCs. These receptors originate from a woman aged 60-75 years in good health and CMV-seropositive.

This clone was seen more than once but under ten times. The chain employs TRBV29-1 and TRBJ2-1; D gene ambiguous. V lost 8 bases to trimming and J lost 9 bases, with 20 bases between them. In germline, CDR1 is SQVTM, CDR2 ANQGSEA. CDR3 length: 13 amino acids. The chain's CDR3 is CSLKTKSLGEQFF. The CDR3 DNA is TGCAGCCTAAAGACAAAGTCCTTGGGTGAGCAGTTCTTC.

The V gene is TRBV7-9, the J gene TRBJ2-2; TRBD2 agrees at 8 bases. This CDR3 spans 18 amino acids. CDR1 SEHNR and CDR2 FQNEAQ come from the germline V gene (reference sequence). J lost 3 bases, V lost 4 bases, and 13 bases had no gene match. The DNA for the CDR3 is TGTGCCAGCAGCTCGCAGCGGGGGCCCCTCGTAGACACCGGGGAGCTGTTTTTT. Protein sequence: CASSSQRGPLVDTGELFF.

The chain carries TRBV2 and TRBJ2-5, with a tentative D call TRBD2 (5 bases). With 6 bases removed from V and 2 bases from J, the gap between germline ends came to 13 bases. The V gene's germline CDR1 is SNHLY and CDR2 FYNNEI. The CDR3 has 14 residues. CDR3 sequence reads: CASSRRYSQETQYF. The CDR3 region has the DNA TGTGCCAGCAGCCGGAGGTACTCTCAAGAGACCCAGTACTTC.

CDR3 sequence (DNA): TGTGCCAGAAGCAGTTGGGGCCCGGGTGGAAACACCATATATTTT. Protein product: CARSSWGPGGNTIYF. The chain is built from TRBV5-3 and TRBJ1-3; tentative D call: TRBD1 (5 bases). TRBV5-3 is treated as an ORF (open reading frame) with a function not yet certain. The V and J ends lost 4 bases and 3 bases respectively, with 14 bases between them. The CDR3 loop spans 15 amino acids.

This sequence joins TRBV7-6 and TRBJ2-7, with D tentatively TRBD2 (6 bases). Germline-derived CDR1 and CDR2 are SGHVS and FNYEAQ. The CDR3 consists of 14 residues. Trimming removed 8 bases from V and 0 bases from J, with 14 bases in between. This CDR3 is CASGPVGGSYEQYF. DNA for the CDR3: TGTGCCAGCGGACCGGTGGGGGGCTCCTACGAGCAGTACTTC.

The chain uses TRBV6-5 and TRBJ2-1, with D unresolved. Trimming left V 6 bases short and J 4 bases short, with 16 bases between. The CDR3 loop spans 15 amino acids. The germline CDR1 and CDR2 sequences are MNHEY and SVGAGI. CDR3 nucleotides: TGTGCCAGCAGAACCTGGCCCCCCGTTTACAATGAGCAGTTCTTC. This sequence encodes CASRTWPPVYNEQFF.

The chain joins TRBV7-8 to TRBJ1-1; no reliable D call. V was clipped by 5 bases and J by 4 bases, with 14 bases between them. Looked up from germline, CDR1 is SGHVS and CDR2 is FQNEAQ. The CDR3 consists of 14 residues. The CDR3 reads CASSGRISGTEAFF. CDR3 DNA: TGTGCCAGCAGCGGCAGGATTAGTGGCACTGAAGCTTTCTTT. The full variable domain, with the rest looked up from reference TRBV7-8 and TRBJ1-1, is GAGVSQSPRYKVAKRGQDVALRCDPISGHVSLFWYQQALGQGPEFLTYFQNEAQLDKSGLPSDRFFAERPEGSVSTLKIQRTQQEDSAVYLCASSGRISGTEAFFGQGTRLTVV.

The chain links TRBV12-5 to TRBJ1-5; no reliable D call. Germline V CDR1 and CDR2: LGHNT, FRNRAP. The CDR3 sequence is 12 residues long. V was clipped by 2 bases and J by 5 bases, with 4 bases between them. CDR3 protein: CASGLIYQPQHF. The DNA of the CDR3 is TGTGCTAGTGGTTTGATCTATCAGCCCCAGCATTTT. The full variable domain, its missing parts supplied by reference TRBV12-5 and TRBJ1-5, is DARVTQTPRHKVTEMGQEVTMRCQPILGHNTVFWYRQTMMQGLELLAYFRNRAPLDDSGMPKDRFSAEMPDATLATLKIQPSEPRDSAVYFCASGLIYQPQHFGDGTRLSIL.

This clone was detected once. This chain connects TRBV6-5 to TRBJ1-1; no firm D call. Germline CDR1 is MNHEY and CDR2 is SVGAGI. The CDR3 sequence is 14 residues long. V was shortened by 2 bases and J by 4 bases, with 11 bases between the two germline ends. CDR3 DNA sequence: TGTGCCAGCAGTTACAGGGAGGCAGGCACTGAAGCTTTCTTT. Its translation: CASSYREAGTEAFF.

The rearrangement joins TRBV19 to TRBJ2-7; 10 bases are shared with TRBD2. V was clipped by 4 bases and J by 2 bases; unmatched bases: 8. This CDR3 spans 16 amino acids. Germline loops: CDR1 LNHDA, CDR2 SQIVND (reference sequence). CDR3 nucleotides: TGTGCCAGTAGTACCCGACTAGCGGGCCGTACCTACGAGCAGTACTTC. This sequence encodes CASSTRLAGRTYEQYF. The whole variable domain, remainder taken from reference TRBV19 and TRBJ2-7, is DGGITQSPKYLFRKEGQNVTLSCEQNLNHDAMYWYRQDPGQGLRLIYYSQIVNDFQKGDIAEGYSVSREKKESFPLTVTSAQKNPTAFYLCASSTRLAGRTYEQYFGPGTRLTVT.

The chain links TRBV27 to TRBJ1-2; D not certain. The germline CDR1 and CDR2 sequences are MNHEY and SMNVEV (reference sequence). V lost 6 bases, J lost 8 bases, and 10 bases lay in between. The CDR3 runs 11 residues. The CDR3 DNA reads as TGTGCCAGCAGGGGCTCGGGAGGCTACACCTTC. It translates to CASRGSGGYTF.

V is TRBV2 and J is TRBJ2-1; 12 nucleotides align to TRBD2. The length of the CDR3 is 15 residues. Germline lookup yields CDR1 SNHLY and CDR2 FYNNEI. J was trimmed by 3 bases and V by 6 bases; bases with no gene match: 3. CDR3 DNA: TGTGCCAGCAGCGAGGGACTAGCGGGCTACAATGAGCAGTTCTTC. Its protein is CASSEGLAGYNEQFF. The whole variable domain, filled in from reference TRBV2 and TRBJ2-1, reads EPEVTQTPSHQVTQMGQEVILRCVPISNHLYFYWYRQILGQKVEFLVSFYNNEISEKSEIFDDQFSVERPDGSNFTLKIRSTKLEDSAMYFCASSEGLAGYNEQFFGPGTRLTVL.

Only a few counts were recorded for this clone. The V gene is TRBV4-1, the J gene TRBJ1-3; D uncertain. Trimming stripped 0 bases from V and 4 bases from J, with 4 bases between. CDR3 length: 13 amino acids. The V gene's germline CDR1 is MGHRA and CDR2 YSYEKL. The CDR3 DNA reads TGCGCCAGCAGCCAAGATTCAGGAAACACCATATATTTT. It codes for CASSQDSGNTIYF.

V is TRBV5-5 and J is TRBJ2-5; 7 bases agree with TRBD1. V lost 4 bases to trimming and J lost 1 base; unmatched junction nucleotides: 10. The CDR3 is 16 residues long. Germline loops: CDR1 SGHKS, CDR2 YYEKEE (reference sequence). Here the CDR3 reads CASSPGQAPTQETQYF. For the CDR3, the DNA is TGTGCCAGCAGCCCCGGACAGGCACCCACCCAAGAGACCCAGTACTTC.

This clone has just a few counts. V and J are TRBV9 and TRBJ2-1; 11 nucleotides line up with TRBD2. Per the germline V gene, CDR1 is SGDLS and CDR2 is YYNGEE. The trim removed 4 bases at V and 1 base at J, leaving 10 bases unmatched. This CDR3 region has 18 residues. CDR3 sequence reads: CASSFTTSGVGSYNEQFF. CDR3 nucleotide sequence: TGTGCCAGCAGCTTTACGACTAGCGGGGTAGGATCCTACAATGAGCAGTTCTTC. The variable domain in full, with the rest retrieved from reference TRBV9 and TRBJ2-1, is DSGVTQTPKHLITATGQRVTLRCSPRSGDLSVYWYQQSLDQGLQFLIQYYNGEERAKGNILERFSAQQFPDLHSELNLSSLELGDSALYFCASSFTTSGVGSYNEQFFGPGTRLTVL.

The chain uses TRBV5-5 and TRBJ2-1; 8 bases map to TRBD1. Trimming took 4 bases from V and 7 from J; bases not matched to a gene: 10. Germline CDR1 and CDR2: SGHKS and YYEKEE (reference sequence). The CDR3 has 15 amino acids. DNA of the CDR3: TGTGCCAGCAGCGAGACAGGGGTTTTATGGAATGAGCAGTTCTTC. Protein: CASSETGVLWNEQFF.

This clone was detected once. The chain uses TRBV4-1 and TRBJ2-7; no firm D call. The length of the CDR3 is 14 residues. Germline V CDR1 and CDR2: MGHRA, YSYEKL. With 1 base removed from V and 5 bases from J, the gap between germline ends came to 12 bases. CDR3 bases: TGCGCCAGCAGCCAAGGTCAGGTCGCCGACGAGCAGTACTTC. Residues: CASSQGQVADEQYF.

CDR3 coding DNA: TGTGCCAGCAGCTTAGCCCTTAATGAAAAACTGTTTTTT. This gives the protein CASSLALNEKLFF. This sequence joins TRBV7-9 and TRBJ1-4; D gene uncertain. The V and J ends lost 0 bases and 4 bases respectively, with 3 bases between them. This CDR3 region has 13 residues. Germline-derived CDR1 and CDR2 are SEHNR and FQNEAQ (reference sequence).

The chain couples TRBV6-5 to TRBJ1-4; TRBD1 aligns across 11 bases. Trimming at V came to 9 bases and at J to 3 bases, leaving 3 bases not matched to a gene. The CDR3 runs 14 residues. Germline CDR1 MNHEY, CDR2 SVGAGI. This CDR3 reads CASGQGAANEKLFF. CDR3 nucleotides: TGTGCCAGTGGACAGGGGGCGGCTAATGAAAAACTGTTTTTT.